These T cell receptor beta chains were read from a single sample in a study of cytomegalovirus exposure and HLA in healthy donors. Assay: immunoSEQ multiplex PCR; the TCRdb copy retains only in-frame clones and omits some. This sample carries about 55,000 clones, roughly 80% of them seen once, and the ten largest clones take 1.5% to 2%. What was sequenced was PBMCs. These receptors came from a man between 25 and 39 years old in good health and CMV-seronegative. Both conserved end residues are part of each CDR3. D genes are given only for firm matches. Clone size is stated in some rows and not others, as once, few, many or a class when expanded.

V gene	J gene	D gene	clone size	CDR3 DNA	CDR3 protein
TRBV6-5	TRBJ1-6	TRBD1	.	TGTGCCAGCAGAGACCGGGACAGCTATAATTCCCCCCTCCACTTT	CASRDRDSYNSPLHF
TRBV4-1	TRBJ1-2	TRBD1	once	TGCGCCAGCAGCCAACCTCTGAGGGGGCAGGACTATGGCTACACCTTC	CASSQPLRGQDYGYTF
TRBV11-3	TRBJ2-6	TRBD1	.	TGTGCCAGCAGTCCCGGGACAGGTACTGGGGCCAACGTCCTGACTTTC	CASSPGTGTGANVLTF
TRBV11-1	TRBJ1-1	TRBD1	.	TGTGCCAGCAGCCAAAGACAGGGGAACACTGAAGCTTTCTTT	CASSQRQGNTEAFF
TRBV10-1	TRBJ1-2	.	.	TGCGCCAGCCTACCGGGACACAACTATGGCTACACCTTC	CASLPGHNYGYTF
TRBV18	TRBJ1-4	.	.	TGTGCCAGCTCACCCGCGGAGGATGAAAAACTGTTTTTT	CASSPAEDEKLFF
TRBV15	TRBJ1-3	.	.	TGTGCCACCAGCCCGACGTACAGGGATCCTGGAAACACCATATATTTT	CATSPTYRDPGNTIYF
TRBV11-2	TRBJ1-2	.	.	TGTGCCAGCAGCTTAGATGTGGGGGCCCAGAATGGCTACACCTTC	CASSLDVGAQNGYTF
TRBV2	TRBJ1-4	.	few	TGTGCCAGCAGCGAGCAAACCGGGAGGCTAAATGAAAAACTGTTTTTT	CASSEQTGRLNEKLFF
TRBV4-3	TRBJ2-3	.	.	TGCGCCAGCAGCCAAGATTGGGAACGGGGGAGCACAGATACGCAGTATTTT	CASSQDWERGSTDTQYF
TRBV6-6	TRBJ1-6	TRBD1	.	TGTGCCAGTTGGCCCGGGACAGGGCGCATCTCACCCCTCCACTTT	CASWPGTGRISPLHF
TRBV18	TRBJ1-5	.	few	TGTGCCAGCTCACCAAATAGGCGGTATAGCAATCAGCCCCAGCATTTT	CASSPNRRYSNQPQHF
TRBV9	TRBJ2-1	.	.	TGTGCCAGCAGCCTTTACCCGACAGGCAATGAGCAGTTCTTC	CASSLYPTGNEQFF
TRBV5-6	TRBJ1-6	.	.	TGTGCCAGCAGCTTGGTTGCCGGGACAAGTAATTCACCCCTCCACTTT	CASSLVAGTSNSPLHF
TRBV14	TRBJ2-7	.	few	TGTGCCAGCAGCCGGGGGGGGCTCATCTACGAGCAGTACTTC	CASSRGGLIYEQYF
TRBV13	TRBJ2-2	.	.	TGTGCCAGCAGCACCCGAACAGGGCCCGGGGAGCTGTTTTTT	CASSTRTGPGELFF
TRBV9	TRBJ2-5	TRBD2	.	TGTGCCAGCAGCTTAACGGGACTAGCGGGGGGCCAAGAGACCCAGTACTTC	CASSLTGLAGGQETQYF
TRBV5-1	TRBJ2-1	TRBD2	.	TGCGCCAGCAGCCCCTCACTAGCGGGATCGAATGAGCAGTTCTTC	CASSPSLAGSNEQFF
TRBV6-1	TRBJ2-2	.	once	TGTGCCAGCAGACCGGGACTGCCCCAAGGGGAGCTGTTTTTT	CASRPGLPQGELFF
TRBV5-4	TRBJ2-5	.	.	TGTGCCAGCAGCGTACAGGGCGCTGAAGAGACCCAGTACTTC	CASSVQGAEETQYF
TRBV4-1	TRBJ1-2	.	.	TGCGCCAGCAGTTCAAGAGGAAAATGGGGGGATGGCTACACCTTC	CASSSRGKWGDGYTF
TRBV7-2	TRBJ2-7	.	.	TGTGCCAGCAGCTTAAGCGGTATGCATTTGTACGAGCAGTACTTC	CASSLSGMHLYEQYF
TRBV2	TRBJ2-3	.	.	TGTGCCAGCAGGGGGACTAGCACAGATACGCAGTATTTT	CASRGTSTDTQYF
TRBV7-3	TRBJ2-6	.	.	TGTGCCAGCAGCTTACGAGTCGGACAGTCTACTTCTGGGGCCAACGTCCTGACTTTC	CASSLRVGQSTSGANVLTF
TRBV18	TRBJ1-6	.	.	TGTGCCAGCTCACCAGCGGCAGATAATTCACCCCTCCACTTT	CASSPAADNSPLHF
TRBV7-2	TRBJ2-3	.	.	TGTGCCAGCAGCTCGAGTTGGGCTGCTAGCACAGATACGCAGTATTTT	CASSSSWAASTDTQYF
TRBV27	TRBJ2-7	.	.	TGTGCCAGCAGTCCACTCGGGGCCTACGAGCAGTACTTC	CASSPLGAYEQYF
TRBV6-6	TRBJ1-1	.	.	TGTGCCAGCAGTTTTGGGGTACACGGGGGGAACACTGAAGCTTTCTTT	CASSFGVHGGNTEAFF
TRBV7-3	TRBJ2-7	TRBD2	.	TGTGCCAGCAGCTTAATGGGGGGGAGCTTGTACGAGCAGTACTTC	CASSLMGGSLYEQYF
TRBV5-8	TRBJ1-6	.	.	TGTGCCAGCAGCTACAGACAGGATTCACCCCTCCACTTT	CASSYRQDSPLHF
TRBV9	TRBJ1-4	.	.	TGTGCCAGCAGCGGATCGCCTGGATGGGGGGGTGAAAAACTGTTTTTT	CASSGSPGWGGEKLFF
TRBV11-2	TRBJ2-7	.	.	TGTGCCAGCACCCCGGAAGCGGGCTACGAGCAGTACTTC	CASTPEAGYEQYF
TRBV11-2	TRBJ2-1	TRBD1	.	TGTGCCAGCAGCTTAGAAGGGACAGTCCGGAATGAGCAGTTCTTC	CASSLEGTVRNEQFF
TRBV7-2	TRBJ2-5	.	.	TGTGCCAGCAGCTTAGCGCGGGCGGGTCCCACCCAGTACTTC	CASSLARAGPTQYF
TRBV2	TRBJ2-2	TRBD2	.	TGTGCCAGCTCTGAGCTCGGACTAGCTGTCAACACCGGGGAGCTGTTTTTT	CASSELGLAVNTGELFF
TRBV7-2	TRBJ2-3	.	.	TGTGCCAGCAGCTTAGGGACAAGCACAGATACGCAGTATTTT	CASSLGTSTDTQYF
TRBV11-2	TRBJ1-1	.	.	TGTGCCAGCAGCTTTCGGCGGGGGAATTTCTTT	CASSFRRGNFF
TRBV5-1	TRBJ2-7	.	.	TGCGCCAGCAGCTCTTATCGTACAGGGAGCGAGCAGTACTTC	CASSSYRTGSEQYF
TRBV7-8	TRBJ2-7	TRBD1	once	TGTGCCAGCAGCCTGGGGACAGGGTTCGAGCAGTACTTC	CASSLGTGFEQYF
TRBV19	TRBJ1-5	TRBD1	.	TGTGCCAGTAGTATCGGGGGGACAGGAGTTAATAGCAATCAGCCCCAGCATTTT	CASSIGGTGVNSNQPQHF
TRBV4-3	TRBJ2-1	TRBD2	few	TGCGCCAGCAGCCCATCTCGCGGGAGGGCCTCTGAGCAGTTCTTC	CASSPSRGRASEQFF
TRBV2	TRBJ1-2	.	.	TGTGCCAGCAGCGAACCGGGATCCCGAAAGGGCTACACCTTC	CASSEPGSRKGYTF
TRBV19	TRBJ2-1	TRBD2	.	TGTGCCAGTAGTAGTCCGGGACTAGCGGCCTACAATGAGCAGTTCTTC	CASSSPGLAAYNEQFF
TRBV28	TRBJ2-1	.	.	TGTGCCAGCAGTTCGGGGGATGAGCAGTTCTTC	CASSSGDEQFF
TRBV4-2	TRBJ2-7	TRBD2	.	TGTGCCAGCAGCCACTCGGGGGGACTAGCGGTCTCCTACGAGCAGTACTTC	CASSHSGGLAVSYEQYF
TRBV2	TRBJ1-2	.	.	TGTGCCAGCAGAAATACAAACTATGGCTACACCTTC	CASRNTNYGYTF
TRBV4-2	TRBJ2-4	.	.	TGTGCCAGCAGGGAGACGAGTGGAAGACAGTACTTC	CASRETSGRQYF
TRBV10-2	TRBJ2-6	.	.	TGCGCCAGCAGTCCCCCCTCTCAGGGGTTCGCTGGGGCCAACGTCCTGACTTTC	CASSPPSQGFAGANVLTF
TRBV27	TRBJ1-5	.	.	TGTGCCAGCAGGAGGGCGAATCAGCCCCAGCATTTT	CASRRANQPQHF
TRBV18	TRBJ2-7	TRBD1	few	TGTGCCAGCTCACCGGGACAGACCTACGAGCAGTACTTC	CASSPGQTYEQYF
TRBV6-6	TRBJ1-2	.	.	TGTGCCAGCAGTTACTCGGCCAGGGGCTATGGCTACACCTTC	CASSYSARGYGYTF
TRBV6-5	TRBJ1-3	.	.	TGTGCCAGCAGTTACTTCGGTTCTGGAAACACCATATATTTT	CASSYFGSGNTIYF
TRBV5-4	TRBJ2-5	TRBD1	once	TGTGCCAGCAGTCTACAACAGGGGGAAGAGACCCAGTACTTC	CASSLQQGEETQYF
TRBV10-2	TRBJ1-2	TRBD1	.	TGCGCCAGCAGTGAGTTGGGACAGGCTGGACTCTATGGCTACACCTTC	CASSELGQAGLYGYTF
TRBV19	TRBJ1-6	.	.	TGTGCCAGTACCACCCCGGGAGGGTCCGCGGTTTCACCCCTCCACTTT	CASTTPGGSAVSPLHF
TRBV5-1	TRBJ2-1	TRBD1	.	TGCGCCAGCTATTTTAACCCCCGGGACAGGGTGGGCGATGAGCAGTTCTTC	CASYFNPRDRVGDEQFF
TRBV10-3	TRBJ2-7	TRBD1	.	TGTGCCGTCGGACAGGGAAATTCCTACGAGCAGTACTTC	CAVGQGNSYEQYF
TRBV4-1	TRBJ2-7	TRBD1	.	TGCGCCAGCAGCCAGCGGACAGGGGGAGGGTACGAGCAGTACTTC	CASSQRTGGGYEQYF